This TCR beta chain was identified during a study of pediatric ulcerative colitis. Across the study: Most patients had pancolitis, and two had left-sided colitis.

The survey-level immunoSEQ assay was used. Sequencing used immunoSEQ multiplex PCR; TCRdb keeps in-frame clones, though not all of them. The sample lists roughly 37,000 clones; roughly 85% were seen once. Points from the study as a whole: Compared with controls, ulcerative colitis showed greater blood-rectum clone sharing.

This clone appeared once. Antigen: not known. Germline assignment: CDR1 ENHRY and CDR2 SYGVKD. Trimming removed 2 bases from V and 5 bases from J, with 14 bases in between. This CDR3 is built from 15 residues. The sample consisted of blood. The sequence derives from a girl aged 5 to 17 with moderate ulcerative colitis. V gene TRBV10-3 combines with J gene TRBJ2-3; the D gene could be TRBD1 or TRBD2 (5 bases each). CDR3 in amino acids: CAISEVGNRRDTQYF. CDR3 in DNA: TGTGCCATCAGTGAGGTCGGGAACAGGAGAGATACGCAGTATTTT.